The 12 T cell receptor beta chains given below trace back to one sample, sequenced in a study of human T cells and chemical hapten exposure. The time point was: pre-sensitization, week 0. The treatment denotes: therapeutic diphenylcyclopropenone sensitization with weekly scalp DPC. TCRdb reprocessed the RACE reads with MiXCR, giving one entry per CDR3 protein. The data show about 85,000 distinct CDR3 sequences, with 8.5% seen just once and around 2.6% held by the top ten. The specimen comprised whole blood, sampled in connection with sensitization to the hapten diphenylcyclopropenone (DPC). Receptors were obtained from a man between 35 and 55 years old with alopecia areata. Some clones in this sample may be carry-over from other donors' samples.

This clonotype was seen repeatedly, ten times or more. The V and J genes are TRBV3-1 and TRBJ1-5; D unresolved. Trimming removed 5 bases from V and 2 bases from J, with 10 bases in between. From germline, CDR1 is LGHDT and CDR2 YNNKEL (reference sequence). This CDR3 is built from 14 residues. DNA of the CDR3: TGTGCCAGCAGCGGAGAGATTGGCAATCAGCCCCAGCATTTT. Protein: CASSGEIGNQPQHF.

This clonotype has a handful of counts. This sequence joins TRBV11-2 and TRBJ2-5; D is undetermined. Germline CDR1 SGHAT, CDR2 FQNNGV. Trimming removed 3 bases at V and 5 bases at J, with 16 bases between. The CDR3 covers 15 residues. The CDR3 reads CASSLGSGSPETQYF. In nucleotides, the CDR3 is TGTGCCAGCAGCTTGGGTTCTGGGTCACCGGAGACCCAGTACTTC.

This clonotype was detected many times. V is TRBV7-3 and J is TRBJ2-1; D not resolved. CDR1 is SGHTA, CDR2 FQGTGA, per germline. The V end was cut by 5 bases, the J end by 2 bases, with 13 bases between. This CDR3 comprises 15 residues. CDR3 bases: TGTGCCAGCAGCCAAGGGCTAGTTGCCTACAATGAGCAGTTCTTC. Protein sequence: CASSQGLVAYNEQFF.

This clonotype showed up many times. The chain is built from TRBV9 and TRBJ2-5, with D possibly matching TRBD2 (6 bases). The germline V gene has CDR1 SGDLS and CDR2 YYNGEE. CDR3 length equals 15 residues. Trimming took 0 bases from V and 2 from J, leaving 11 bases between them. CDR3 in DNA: TGTGCCAGCAGCGTAGAGGACGGGAGACAAGAGACCCAGTACTTC. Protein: CASSVEDGRQETQYF.

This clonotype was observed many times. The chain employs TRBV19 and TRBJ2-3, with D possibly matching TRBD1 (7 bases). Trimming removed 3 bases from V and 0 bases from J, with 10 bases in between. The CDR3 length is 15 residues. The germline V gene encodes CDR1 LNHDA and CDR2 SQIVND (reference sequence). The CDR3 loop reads CASSIPGGSTDTQYF. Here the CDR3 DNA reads TGTGCCAGTAGTATCCCAGGGGGGAGCACAGATACGCAGTATTTT.

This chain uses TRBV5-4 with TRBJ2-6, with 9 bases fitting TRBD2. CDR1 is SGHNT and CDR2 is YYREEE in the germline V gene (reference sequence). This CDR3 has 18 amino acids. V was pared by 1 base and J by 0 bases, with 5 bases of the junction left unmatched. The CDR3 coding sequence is TGTGCCAGCAGCTTGTCACTAGCGGGTAGCTCTGGGGCCAACGTCCTGACTTTC. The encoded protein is CASSLSLAGSSGANVLTF.

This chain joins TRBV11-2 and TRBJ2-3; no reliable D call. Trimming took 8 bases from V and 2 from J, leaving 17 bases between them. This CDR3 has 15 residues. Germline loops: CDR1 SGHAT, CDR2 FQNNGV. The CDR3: CASLKDRYITDTQYF. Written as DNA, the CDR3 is TGTGCCAGCCTTAAAGACCGATATATCACAGATACGCAGTATTTT.

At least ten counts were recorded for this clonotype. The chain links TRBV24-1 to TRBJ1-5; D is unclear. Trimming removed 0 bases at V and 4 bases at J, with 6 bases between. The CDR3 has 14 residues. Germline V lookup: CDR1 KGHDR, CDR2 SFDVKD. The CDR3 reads CATSDLSGNQPQHF. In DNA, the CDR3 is TGTGCCACCAGTGATTTGTCGGGGAATCAGCCCCAGCATTTT.

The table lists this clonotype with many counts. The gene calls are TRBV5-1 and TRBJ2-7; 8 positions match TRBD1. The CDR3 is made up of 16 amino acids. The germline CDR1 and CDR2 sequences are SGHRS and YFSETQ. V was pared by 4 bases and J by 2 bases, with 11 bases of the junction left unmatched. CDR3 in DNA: TGCGCCAGCAGCCTCAACCCGGAACAGGGGGCCTACGAGCAGTACGTC. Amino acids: CASSLNPEQGAYEQYV.

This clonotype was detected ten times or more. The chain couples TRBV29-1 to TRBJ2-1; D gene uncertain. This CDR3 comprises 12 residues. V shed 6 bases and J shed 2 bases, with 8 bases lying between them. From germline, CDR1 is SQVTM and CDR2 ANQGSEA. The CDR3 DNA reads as TGCAGCGTCAGCAGTGCCTACAATGAGCAGTTCTTC. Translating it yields CSVSSAYNEQFF.

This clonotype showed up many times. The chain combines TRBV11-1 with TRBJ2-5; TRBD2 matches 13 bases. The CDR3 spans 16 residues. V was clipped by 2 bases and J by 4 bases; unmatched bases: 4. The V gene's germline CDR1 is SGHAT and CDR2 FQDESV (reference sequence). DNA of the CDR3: TGTGCCAGCAGCTTACGGACTAGCGGGAGAAGAGAGACCCAGTACTTC. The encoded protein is CASSLRTSGRRETQYF.

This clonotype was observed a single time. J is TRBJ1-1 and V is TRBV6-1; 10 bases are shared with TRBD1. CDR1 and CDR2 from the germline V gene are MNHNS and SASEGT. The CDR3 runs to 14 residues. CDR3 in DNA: TGTGACAACCGAGGGACAGGGGCGAACACTGAAGCTTTCTTT. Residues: CDNRGTGANTEAFF.